This TCR beta chain came from a study of OX40 agonist ivuxolimab in advanced cancers. Regarding the complete study: Ivuxolimab was an agonistic, fully human IgG2 monoclonal antibody directed against OX40 (CD134), a costimulatory receptor. Among the roughly 50 dose-escalation patients, 19 had hepatocellular carcinoma, approximately 15 melanoma, 9 renal cell carcinoma and 9 head and neck cancer. The purpose of peripheral TCRbeta sequencing was to test whether ivuxolimab changed TCR sequence diversity and led to clonal T-cell expansion. In the dose-escalation cohort, around four fifths of patients were male, and the mean age was approximately 60 years, with a range of roughly 20 to 80. Partial responses were achieved by three dose-escalation patients, of whom one had hepatocellular carcinoma and two had cutaneous melanoma. Prior anti-PD-1, anti-PD-L1 or anti-CTLA-4 therapy was permitted, and approximately 39% of dose-escalation patients had received checkpoint inhibitors. Intravenous ivuxolimab was administered to patients every 2 weeks at six dose levels: 0.01, 0.1, 0.3, 1.5, 3 and 10 mg/kg. The monotherapy dose-escalation portion (N of about 47 patients) of the phase I ivuxolimab trial is reported in the paper.

The trial excluded patients who had a history of autoimmune disease or were on systemic immunosuppression. Peripheral blood for TCR sequencing was collected from all dose cohorts at baseline, on cycle 4 day 1, and on cycle 7 day 1. Samples were obtained from an open-label, multicenter, first-in-human phase I dose-escalation trial of ivuxolimab. Adults with locally advanced or metastatic head and neck squamous cell, hepatocellular, melanoma or renal cell carcinoma were enrolled in the trial. CD4+ and CD8+ T cells were sorted separately from peripheral blood before TCR sequencing. For sequencing of the TCRbeta CDR3 region, genomic DNA was extracted from the sorted cells. TCRbeta CDR3 regions were sequenced using the immunoSEQ Assay. Not all clones reach the TCRdb copy of this immuneACCESS table, which keeps in-frame sequences only. Checked studies attribute under half of the gap to unresolved V genes and leave the rest unexplained. This sample has some 42,000 clones in its table, and just over 85% of those were observed once. About a fifth of the sample belongs to the ten largest clones.

The research as a whole found: At doses of 0.1 to 3.0 mg/kg, clonal expansion of both CD4+ and CD8+ T cells in blood was seen between baseline and week 6. Low levels of normalized T-cell clonal expansion were also seen in some patients who did not respond. After ivuxolimab, expanded clones were on average more numerous among CD8+ T cells than among CD4+ T cells. In the 0.1-3.0 mg/kg groups, partial responders had among the lowest normalized peripheral clonal expansion, particularly in CD8+ T cells. The antigen specificity of the clonally expanded peripheral T cells was not determined.

V loses 0 bases, J loses 8 bases, and the germline ends lie 11 bases apart. Spanning cysteine to phenylalanine, the CDR3 consists of 14 amino acids. The entry retains the CDR3 DNA only, 42 bases that are in frame from base 1. Via the germline V gene, CDR1 is LGHNA and CDR2 YSLEER. This clone was counted a few times. Its antigen is still unknown. Base qualities are not provided; no much larger clone lies one nucleotide away. The source of this sequence is an adult with an advanced solid tumor such as melanoma, head and neck, liver or kidney cancer. The sequenced sample was CD4+ or CD8+ T cells sorted from blood, obtained in a trial of the OX40 agonist ivuxolimab. The sequence links TRBV4-3 to TRBJ2-1; the D gene is unclear. The CDR3 region reads CASSQDPPRHEQFF. In nucleotide form, the sequence is TGCGCCAGCAGCCAAGATCCGCCCAGGCATGAGCAGTTCTTC.